These 5 T cell receptor beta chains were sequenced from one sample in a study of blood T cell repertoires in COVID-19. Libraries were prepared by immunoSEQ multiplex PCR; TCRdb keeps only in-frame clonotypes and omits some of them. The sample shows 60,000 to 75,000 clones, around 88% of them seen only once. Input material: peripheral blood. The origin of the receptors is a woman aged 80 or over with acute or convalescent COVID-19.

This clone was observed a few times. This chain connects TRBV5-1 to TRBJ2-6; tentatively, D is TRBD1 (6 bases). Between the trimmed V and J ends, which lost 3 bases and 3 bases, there was a span of 13 bases. This CDR3 is built from 16 residues. Germline V gives CDR1 SGHRS, CDR2 YFSETQ. CDR3 amino acids: CASSSGQPGGANVLTF. The DNA of the CDR3 is TGCGCCAGCAGCTCTGGACAGCCTGGTGGGGCCAACGTCCTGACTTTC. The full variable domain, its missing parts supplied by reference TRBV5-1 and TRBJ2-6, is KAGVTQTPRYLIKTRGQQVTLSCSPISGHRSVSWYQQTPGQGLQFLFEYFSETQRNKGNFPGRFSGRQFSNSRSEMNVSTLELGDSALYLCASSSGQPGGANVLTFGAGSRLTVL.

This clone appeared a few times. The chain links TRBV24-1 to TRBJ2-6; D call uncertain. The CDR3 has 16 amino acids. V lost 4 bases and J lost 0, with 9 bases in between. In germline, CDR1 is KGHDR, CDR2 SFDVKD. In nucleotides, the CDR3 is TGTGCCACCAGTGACCGAACTCGCTCTGGGGCCAACGTCCTGACTTTC. It is translated as CATSDRTRSGANVLTF.

CDR3 nucleotide sequence: TGTGCCAGCAGCCCCCGGACAGGGTTTGGCTACACCTTC. Translation: CASSPRTGFGYTF. V gene TRBV7-9 combines with J gene TRBJ1-2, with 8 bases fitting TRBD1. The CDR3 spans 13 residues. With 5 bases clipped from V and 7 bases from J, the junction kept 6 bases outside the gene matches. Germline V gene sequence: CDR1 SEHNR, CDR2 FQNEAQ (reference sequence).

The rearrangement uses TRBV7-2 and TRBJ1-1; TRBD1 matches at 8 bases. V shed 5 bases and J 4 bases; nucleotides not matched to a gene: 6. This CDR3 is built from 14 residues. Germline CDR1 and CDR2: SGHTA and FQGNSA. CDR3 sequence reads: CASSPTGVVTEAFF. The CDR3 coding sequence is TGTGCCAGCAGCCCGACAGGGGTGGTCACTGAAGCTTTCTTT.

The V and J genes are TRBV28 and TRBJ1-4; no reliable D call. Looked up from germline, CDR1 is MDHEN and CDR2 is SYDVKM. There are 17 residues in the CDR3. Trimming stripped 5 bases from V and 0 bases from J, with 16 bases between. CDR3 nucleotides: TGTGCCAGCAGTCTCCTTCCTCAACTTGCAACTAATGAAAAACTGTTTTTT. Translation gives CASSLLPQLATNEKLFF.